The text below deals with one T cell receptor (beta chain). These data come from a study of blood T cell repertoires in COVID-19. The V and J ends lost 1 base and 5 bases, in that order; junction bases with no gene match: 3. Germline CDR1 is SGHRS and CDR2 is YFSETQ. The CDR3 is 14 amino acids. This table comes from immunoSEQ multiplex PCR, and its TCRdb copy is limited to in-frame clones, with some not included. This sample has fewer than 350,000 clones, with 85% found just once. The receptor was derived from a woman in her forties or fifties who had recovered from COVID-19. Sequenced sample: PBMCs or T cells enriched from blood (not recorded which). This chain uses TRBV5-1 with TRBJ2-7; 10 nucleotides line up with TRBD2. In nucleotides, the CDR3 is TGCGCCAGCAGCTTGACTAGCGGGAAGAACGAGCAGTACTTC. Protein product: CASSLTSGKNEQYF.